This is a list of T cell receptor beta chains from one sample in a study of beta chain features in type 1 diabetes. TCRdb's table, derived via immunoSEQ multiplex PCR, lists solely in-frame clones and lacks some. Of 680,000 or so clones in the sample, 13% were seen once. The material sequenced was naive CD4+ T cells from blood. These receptors were taken from a man aged 18-30 years with type 1 diabetes. Both conserved end residues are part of each CDR3. A D gene is named only where the DNA matches it firmly. Clone sizes are given selectively: once, few, many, or a class where the clone is expanded.

v_gene	j_gene	d_gene	abundance	CDR3nt	CDR3aa
TRBV5-1	TRBJ2-5	.	few	TGCGCCAGCAGCTTGGCCGGGCAGCAAGAGACCCAGTACTTC	CASSLAGQQETQYF
TRBV9	TRBJ1-2	.	few	TGTGCCAGCAGCGTAGCACAGTTCCGGGGCTACACCTTC	CASSVAQFRGYTF
TRBV2	TRBJ1-2	.	few	TGTGCCAGCAGAGGAGGGCAGGGAAACTATGGCTACACCTTC	CASRGGQGNYGYTF
TRBV5-4	TRBJ2-5	TRBD1	.	TGTGCCAGCAGCCTCACAGGGGTTGGCCAAGAGACCCAGTACTTC	CASSLTGVGQETQYF
TRBV10-3	TRBJ1-5	.	few	TGTGCCATCAGTGAGGGGAATAGCAATCAGCCCCAGCATTTT	CAISEGNSNQPQHF
TRBV29-1	TRBJ1-2	.	.	TGCAGCGTCGAAGGTGACAATAACTATGGCTACACCTTC	CSVEGDNNYGYTF
TRBV7-7	TRBJ2-1	TRBD2	few	TGTGCTAGCAGCCCCTCAACTAGCGGGGGGGATGAGCAGTTCTTC	CASSPSTSGGDEQFF
TRBV6-5	TRBJ1-2	TRBD1	few	TGTGCCAGCACCGTGGACAGGGACTATGGCTACACCTTC	CASTVDRDYGYTF
TRBV2	TRBJ2-1	TRBD2	.	TGTGCCAGCAGCGAGACTAGCGGGGGCCCCTACAATGAGCAGTTCTTC	CASSETSGGPYNEQFF
TRBV11-2	TRBJ2-7	.	.	TGTGCCAGCAGCTTCGCGGGGGCCTCCTACGAGCAGTACTTC	CASSFAGASYEQYF